This entry describes one T cell receptor (beta chain). The antigen remains unidentified. The sample comes from a study of shared clonotypes between healthy human individuals. Sequenced by immunoSEQ multiplex PCR; TCRdb stores in-frame clones only, minus some. The sample contains about 1 million clones, around 74% of which appear only once. Negatively enriched CD4+ T cells were divided by CD45RA into naive and memory. Whole-study results and caveats: Generally, estimated richness proved larger in naive subsets than it did in memory subsets. Non-shared clonotypes had lower generation probabilities than clonotypes shared by all four sorted-subset donors.

Trimming removed 4 bases at V and 7 bases at J, with 23 bases between. The CDR3 is 16 amino acids. The germline CDR1 and CDR2 sequences are SGDLS and YYNGEE. V and J are TRBV9 and TRBJ1-2; tentatively, D is TRBD1 (5 bases). The specimen was memory CD4+ T cells sorted from blood. Subset meaning: CD45RA-negative fraction. The receptor comes from a young man in good health. CDR3 amino acids: CASSKTGGLVAGGYTF. In DNA form, the CDR3 reads TGTGCCAGCAGCAAAACTGGGGGTTTGGTCGCAGGTGGCTACACCTTC. Filled out from reference TRBV9 and TRBJ1-2, the complete variable domain reads DSGVTQTPKHLITATGQRVTLRCSPRSGDLSVYWYQQSLDQGLQFLIQYYNGEERAKGNILERFSAQQFPDLHSELNLSSLELGDSALYFCASSKTGGLVAGGYTFGSGTRLTVV.